These 30 T cell receptor beta chains were sequenced from one sample in a study of T cells in Graves' hyperthyroidism and ophthalmopathy. Amplified regions were TCR beta CDR3 sequences from RNA transcripts. TCR CDR3 regions were first amplified by RT-PCR with HTBI primers. TCRdb redid the calling of the multiplex PCR reads with MiXCR, one entry per CDR3 protein. The sample contains 500,000 to 550,000 distinct CDR3 sequences, about 20% of which appear only once. Sequencing was done on a sample of blood. Receptors originate from a man aged 18 to 30 with Graves' hyperthyroidism.

This clonotype was found many times. The chain recombines TRBV27 with TRBJ1-4; D remains unclear. This CDR3 is built from 13 residues. The V gene lost 4 bases and the J gene lost 3 bases, with 6 bases spanning the gap. Looked up from germline, CDR1 is MNHEY and CDR2 is SMNVEV (reference sequence). The CDR3 region is CASSYSANEKLFF. The CDR3 nucleotides are TGTGCCAGCAGTTACTCGGCTAATGAAAAACTGTTTTTT.

This clonotype was detected many times. The chain couples TRBV7-9 to TRBJ2-7; D ambiguous. Deletions cut 1 base from V and 3 bases from J, with 10 bases between. The CDR3 has 14 amino acids. Germline V lookup: CDR1 SEHNR, CDR2 FQNEAQ (reference sequence). CDR3 residues: CASSLGHGDYEQYF. The CDR3 DNA is TGTGCCAGCAGCTTAGGTCACGGCGACTACGAGCAGTACTTC.

Here the CDR3 reads CATGQGEAFF. CDR3 DNA sequence: TGTGCCACTGGACAGGGGGAAGCTTTCTTT. This chain uses TRBV19 with TRBJ1-1; TRBD1 matches at 9 bases. V dropped 10 bases and J dropped 8; count of bases not matched to a gene: 2. This CDR3 spans 10 amino acids. Germline V gene data show CDR1 as LNHDA and CDR2 as SQIVND (reference sequence).

This clonotype was seen many times. V is TRBV7-8 and J is TRBJ1-5; the D is unclear. With 2 bases removed from V and 3 bases from J, the gap between germline ends came to 8 bases. CDR1 SGHVS and CDR2 FQNEAQ come from the germline V gene. This CDR3 has 14 amino acids. Here the CDR3 reads CASSLHYTNQPQHF. In nucleotides, the CDR3 is TGTGCCAGCAGCTTACATTACACCAATCAGCCCCAGCATTTT. Using reference TRBV7-8 and TRBJ1-5 for the parts outside the CDR3, the full variable domain is GAGVSQSPRYKVAKRGQDVALRCDPISGHVSLFWYQQALGQGPEFLTYFQNEAQLDKSGLPSDRFFAERPEGSVSTLKIQRTQQEDSAVYLCASSLHYTNQPQHFGDGTRLSIL.

Many counts were recorded for this clonotype. The chain combines TRBV28 with TRBJ1-1, with 7 bases lining up with TRBD1. CDR1 and CDR2 (germline): MDHEN, SYDVKM. The ends lost 7 bases at V and 5 bases at J; junction bases unmatched: 10. This CDR3 comprises 14 residues. The CDR3 DNA reads as TGTGCCAGCAATGAGAGGGGGCGCGAAACTGAAGCTTTCTTT. This translates into CASNERGRETEAFF.

The chain is built from TRBV6-1 and TRBJ1-2; possible D gene TRBD1, 6 bases. V gave up 4 bases and J gave up 8 bases, with 14 bases separating them. Germline V gene lookup returns CDR1 MNHNS and CDR2 SASEGT. This CDR3 has 13 residues. The DNA of the CDR3 is TGTGCCAGCAGTGTATACAGGGACTTGGGCTACACCTTC. Residues: CASSVYRDLGYTF.

This chain connects TRBV15 to TRBJ1-5; D remains ambiguous. CDR1 is LNHNV and CDR2 is YYDKDF in the germline V gene (reference sequence). This CDR3 comprises 15 residues. Trimming took 3 bases from V and 2 from J, leaving 11 bases between them. This CDR3 is CATSSGPGGNQPQHF. In DNA, the CDR3 is TGTGCCACCAGCAGCGGACCCGGGGGCAATCAGCCCCAGCATTTT.

This clonotype has ten or more counts. This chain connects TRBV30 to TRBJ2-5; D is undetermined. Germline loops: CDR1 GTSNPN, CDR2 SVGIG (reference sequence). The V gene lost 0 bases and the J gene lost 5 bases, with 4 bases spanning the gap. The CDR3 consists of 11 residues. The CDR3 nucleotides read TGTGCCTGGAGTGTATCCGAGACCCAGTACTTC. Translation: CAWSVSETQYF.

This clonotype was counted ten times or more. CDR3 protein: CASSLRYTEAFF. The CDR3 DNA is TGTGCCAGCAGTTTACGGTACACTGAAGCTTTCTTT. The chain couples TRBV12-3 or TRBV12-4 to TRBJ1-1, with D hard to call. The V end was cut by 2 bases, the J end by 3 bases, with 4 bases between. The CDR3 extends over 12 amino acids.

This clonotype was seen ten or more times. The rearrangement links TRBV28 to TRBJ2-2; D may be TRBD1 (6 bases). V lost 3 bases to trimming and J lost 2 bases, with 10 bases between them. Germline values: CDR1 MDHEN, CDR2 SYDVKM. The CDR3 has 15 residues. This CDR3 reads CASSFIQGNTGELFF. CDR3 nucleotides: TGTGCCAGCAGTTTTATACAGGGCAACACCGGGGAGCTGTTTTTT.

The CDR3 region is CASSQDGGLGYEQYF. DNA for the CDR3: TGCGCCAGCAGCCAAGACGGGGGGCTGGGCTACGAGCAGTACTTC. The chain is built from TRBV4-1 and TRBJ2-7; D may be TRBD2 (7 bases). V lost 0 bases, J lost 3 bases, and 12 bases lay in between. This CDR3 has 15 residues. Germline V lookup: CDR1 MGHRA, CDR2 YSYEKL.

The V gene is TRBV5-1, the J gene TRBJ1-2, with 9 nucleotides matching TRBD1. This CDR3 spans 16 amino acids. V was pared by 3 bases and J by 3 bases, with 9 bases of the junction left unmatched. Germline lookup yields CDR1 SGHRS and CDR2 YFSETQ. This CDR3 is CASSSPPGQGDYGYTF. The CDR3 bases are TGCGCCAGCAGCTCGCCTCCGGGACAGGGAGACTATGGCTACACCTTC. Full variable domain (missing parts from reference TRBV5-1 and TRBJ1-2): KAGVTQTPRYLIKTRGQQVTLSCSPISGHRSVSWYQQTPGQGLQFLFEYFSETQRNKGNFPGRFSGRQFSNSRSEMNVSTLELGDSALYLCASSSPPGQGDYGYTFGSGTRLTVV.

The J gene is TRBJ2-7, the V gene TRBV6-5; the D gene is possibly TRBD1 (7 bases). The germline CDR1 and CDR2 sequences are MNHEY and SVGAGI. V lost 0 bases, J lost 2 bases, and 14 bases lay in between. The CDR3 covers 16 residues. CDR3 coding DNA: TGTGCCAGCAGTTACTCGGCGGGACAGCCAGCCTACGAGCAGTACTTC. This sequence encodes CASSYSAGQPAYEQYF.

J is TRBJ1-5 and V is TRBV2, with D possibly matching TRBD1 (5 bases). V lost 10 bases and J lost 4, with 17 bases in between. Germline loops: CDR1 SNHLY, CDR2 FYNNEI. The CDR3 is 14 amino acids. In nucleotides, the CDR3 is TGTGCCACCGCAACTGAGACAGATAATCAGCCCCAGCATTTT. Its translation is CATATETDNQPQHF.

This clonotype has at least ten counts. The genes are TRBV12-3 or TRBV12-4 and TRBJ1-2; TRBD1 might be the D (6 bases). The CDR3 is made up of 12 amino acids. The V gene lost 6 bases and the J gene lost 6 bases, with 11 bases spanning the gap. The DNA of the CDR3 is TGTGCCAGCAGCACAGGGTCCAATGGCTACACCTTC. Its protein product is CASSTGSNGYTF.

The genes are TRBV6-1 and TRBJ1-1; the match to TRBD1 covers 9 bases. This CDR3 has 15 residues. The germline CDR1 and CDR2 sequences are MNHNS and SASEGT. V lost 2 bases to trimming and J lost 3 bases; unmatched junction nucleotides: 4. CDR3 sequence reads: CASSETGGMDTEAFF. CDR3 nucleotide sequence: TGTGCCAGCAGTGAAACAGGGGGCATGGACACTGAAGCTTTCTTT.

This clonotype was found many times. The chain carries TRBV28 and TRBJ1-2, with D tentatively TRBD1 (5 bases). CDR3 size: 14 residues. Germline values: CDR1 MDHEN, CDR2 SYDVKM. With 1 base removed from V and 5 bases from J, the gap between germline ends came to 11 bases. CDR3 in DNA: TGTGCCAGCAGTTTATACGCAGGGTTTTATGGCTACACCTTC. The encoded protein is CASSLYAGFYGYTF.

This clonotype appeared a few times. The chain has TRBV13 and TRBJ2-7; D unresolved. CDR3 length: 14 residues. V gave up 1 base and J gave up 2 bases, with 9 bases separating them. Per germline, CDR1 PRHDT and CDR2 FYEKMQ (reference sequence). As DNA, the CDR3 is TGTGCCAGCAGCTTAGCCAGCGTGGCCTACGAGCAGTACTTC. This encodes CASSLASVAYEQYF.

This clonotype was seen more than once but under ten times. The rearrangement uses TRBV2 and TRBJ1-2, with D perhaps matching TRBD1 (5 bases). CDR1 and CDR2 from the germline V gene are SNHLY and FYNNEI. The V gene lost 8 bases and the J gene lost 9 bases, with 16 bases spanning the gap. This CDR3 contains 12 residues. This CDR3 is CASSGTVVSYTF. In nucleotides, the CDR3 is TGTGCCAGCTCGGGGACGGTGGTGAGCTACACCTTC.

The sample holds many counts of this clonotype. The chain joins TRBV27 to TRBJ2-7, with 7 bases aligning to TRBD1. The CDR3 is made up of 14 amino acids. V shed 7 bases, J shed 6 bases, and the junction held 12 bases outside the gene matches. Germline values: CDR1 MNHEY, CDR2 SMNVEV (reference sequence). The CDR3 sequence is CASKPRGTLGEQYF. For the CDR3, the DNA is TGTGCCAGCAAACCCAGGGGGACCCTCGGCGAGCAGTACTTC.

The chain has TRBV9 and TRBJ2-5; D perhaps matches TRBD2 (6 bases). The germline CDR1 and CDR2 sequences are SGDLS and YYNGEE. V was pared by 4 bases and J by 3 bases, with 13 bases between. The CDR3 has 14 amino acids. The chain's CDR3 is CASSPGWGEETQYF. In DNA, the CDR3 is TGTGCCAGCAGCCCCGGCTGGGGGGAAGAGACCCAGTACTTC.

J is TRBJ2-2 and V is TRBV12-3 or TRBV12-4; 8 bases line up with TRBD2. V lost 7 bases, J lost 6 bases, and 7 bases stayed unmatched. This CDR3 has 14 residues. As DNA, the CDR3 is TGTGCCAGCACCGGACGGGAGGGATCCGGGGAGCTGTTTTTT. Translation: CASTGREGSGELFF.

This clonotype was found once. The rearrangement uses TRBV20-1 and TRBJ1-5; a weak D match, TRBD1 (5 bases). The germline gives CDR1 DFQATT, CDR2 SNEGSKA (reference sequence). Trimming removed 1 base at V and 3 bases at J, with 16 bases between. There are 16 residues in the CDR3. The CDR3 reads CSARAPTGRSNQPQHF. DNA for the CDR3: TGCAGTGCTAGAGCTCCGACGGGGCGGTCCAATCAGCCCCAGCATTTT.

This clonotype has just one count. The chain carries TRBV7-6 and TRBJ2-2; 10 bases map to TRBD2. Germline lookup yields CDR1 SGHVS and CDR2 FNYEAQ. The J segment lost 7 bases and the V segment lost 3 bases, leaving 8 bases of the junction unmatched. The CDR3 totals 16 residues. CDR3 DNA sequence: TGTGCCAGCAGCTTCCTAGCGGGGGAACTGAGCGGGGAGCTGTTTTTT. This translates into CASSFLAGELSGELFF.

This clonotype was seen repeatedly, ten times or more. The rearrangement uses TRBV6-2 or TRBV6-3 and TRBJ2-7, with a tentative D call TRBD1 (5 bases). The V and J ends lost 1 base and 1 base respectively, with 8 bases between them. The CDR3 covers 14 residues. Per the germline V gene, CDR1 is MNHEY and CDR2 is SVGEGT. In DNA form, the CDR3 reads TGTGCCAGCAGTTACTTCCCAGGGTCCTACGAGCAGTACTTC. It specifies CASSYFPGSYEQYF.

In this sample, this clonotype turned up many times. This chain joins TRBV28 and TRBJ2-7; D remains unclear. V was trimmed by 2 bases and J by 3 bases, leaving 14 bases between them. The CDR3 runs 15 residues. Germline V lookup: CDR1 MDHEN, CDR2 SYDVKM. This CDR3 is CASSLLPGLGYEQYF. The CDR3 bases are TGTGCCAGCAGTTTACTGCCCGGGTTGGGCTACGAGCAGTACTTC.

This clonotype was found many times. The CDR3 DNA sequence: TGTGCCAGCAGAGACAGGGGATCCTACGAGCAGTACTTC. It specifies CASRDRGSYEQYF. The chain couples TRBV28 to TRBJ2-7; 8 bases match TRBD1. Germline V CDR1 and CDR2: MDHEN, SYDVKM. There are 13 residues in the CDR3. J lost 1 base, V lost 6 bases, and 2 bases had no gene match.

V and J are TRBV12-3 or TRBV12-4 and TRBJ2-7; TRBD2 matches 7 bases. The CDR3 sequence is 15 residues long. The ends lost 4 bases at V and 2 bases at J; junction bases unmatched: 8. The CDR3 loop reads CASSSAGVRTYEQYF. As DNA, the CDR3 is TGTGCCAGCAGTTCGGCGGGGGTACGAACCTACGAGCAGTACTTC.

This clonotype was seen ten or more times. This chain joins TRBV2 and TRBJ1-3, with no clear D. V lost 3 bases, J lost 0 bases, and 6 bases lay in between. The germline V gene encodes CDR1 SNHLY and CDR2 FYNNEI. This CDR3 comprises 14 residues. The chain's CDR3 is CASSDFFSGNTIYF. CDR3 nucleotides: TGTGCCAGCAGTGACTTCTTCTCTGGAAACACCATATATTTT. The variable domain in full, with the rest retrieved from reference TRBV2 and TRBJ1-3, is EPEVTQTPSHQVTQMGQEVILRCVPISNHLYFYWYRQILGQKVEFLVSFYNNEISEKSEIFDDQFSVERPDGSNFTLKIRSTKLEDSAMYFCASSDFFSGNTIYFGEGSWLTVV.

This clonotype was counted ten times or more. The V call is TRBV24-1, the J call TRBJ1-5; D is uncertain. CDR3 length equals 13 residues. Germline lookup yields CDR1 KGHDR and CDR2 SFDVKD. Trimming stripped 8 bases from V and 0 bases from J, with 7 bases between. CDR3 coding DNA: TGTGCCACCACGAGGGATAGCAATCAGCCCCAGCATTTT. Encoded protein: CATTRDSNQPQHF.